This T cell receptor (beta chain) was found in a study of human T cells and chemical hapten exposure. Time point noted: patch test 3, about 24 weeks after DPC sensitization. Noted treatment: therapeutic diphenylcyclopropenone sensitization with weekly scalp DPC. The CDR3 sequence is 11 residues long. Germline V lookup: CDR1 SEHNR, CDR2 FQNEAQ (reference sequence). Trimming took off 1 base at V and 4 bases at J, with 1 base between the two ends. This clonotype was seen only a few times. TCRdb processed the RACE reads anew with MiXCR; each CDR3 protein has one entry. The repertoire holds about 110,000 distinct CDR3 sequences, with 34% as singletons.

The V and J genes are TRBV7-9 and TRBJ1-1; no clear D gene. The material was whole blood, obtained in connection with sensitization to the hapten diphenylcyclopropenone (DPC). The clonotype originates from a man aged 40-50 years with alopecia areata. Some clones in this sample may be carry-over from other donors' samples. DNA for the CDR3: TGTGCCAGCAGCTTAGTCACTGAAGCTTTCTTT. Amino acid sequence: CASSLVTEAFF.